These T cell receptor beta chains were read from a single sample in a study of identifying expanded T cells in peripheral blood. Sequencing was performed with immunoSEQ multiplex PCR; in TCRdb, only in-frame clones are kept and a portion is missing. Here the sample spans about 100,000 clones, around nine tenths being singletons. Sequencing was carried out using blood. Receptors originate from a person aged 18 to 69 in good health. The CDR3 runs from the conserved cysteine through the conserved F or W. A D gene is named only where the DNA matches it firmly. Part of the rows lack a size; the others show once, few, many or a class for expanded clones.

j_call | clone_size | v_call | d_call | cdr3_aa | cdr3_nt
TRBJ2-3 | - | TRBV29-1 | - | CSVASTDTQYF | TGCAGCGTTGCTAGCACAGATACGCAGTATTTT
TRBJ2-3 | - | TRBV9 | - | CASSVAVYTDTQYF | TGTGCCAGCAGCGTAGCGGTTTACACAGATACGCAGTATTTT
TRBJ2-1 | - | TRBV28 | - | CASSNSRGDEQFF | TGTGCCAGCAGTAATTCCAGGGGAGATGAGCAGTTCTTC
TRBJ2-3 | - | TRBV5-3 | TRBD2 | CARSLAASGGTTDTQYF | TGTGCCAGAAGCTTGGCGGCTAGCGGAGGAACCACAGATACGCAGTATTTT
TRBJ1-1 | - | TRBV19 | - | CASSTRTEAFF | TGTGCCAGTAGTACCCGTACTGAAGCTTTCTTT
TRBJ1-4 | - | TRBV6-5 | TRBD1 | CASLGQGRGEKLFF | TGTGCCAGCTTGGGACAGGGGAGGGGTGAAAAACTGTTTTTT
TRBJ1-6 | few | TRBV6-5 | TRBD1 | CASSYSTGAGNSPLHF | TGTGCCAGCAGTTACTCGACAGGGGCCGGTAATTCACCCCTCCACTTT
TRBJ2-2 | few | TRBV9 | - | CASSLDTGELFF | TGTGCCAGCAGCCTGGATACCGGGGAGCTGTTTTTT
TRBJ2-1 | - | TRBV5-1 | - | CASSLQASSYNEQFF | TGCGCCAGCAGCTTACAGGCGAGCTCCTACAATGAGCAGTTCTTC
TRBJ1-1 | - | TRBV5-1 | - | CASSLEFGGNTEAFF | TGCGCCAGCAGCTTGGAGTTCGGGGGGAACACTGAAGCTTTCTTT
TRBJ1-2 | - | TRBV4-3 | TRBD1 | CASSPTGTGGLQGGYTF | TGCGCCAGCAGCCCCACCGGGACAGGGGGTTTACAGGGAGGCTACACCTTC
TRBJ2-1 | - | TRBV19 | TRBD1 | CASSKDRGRNNEQFF | TGTGCCAGTAGTAAAGACAGGGGGAGGAACAATGAGCAGTTCTTC
TRBJ2-2 | - | TRBV27 | TRBD2 | CASSETSGRIGELFF | TGTGCCAGCAGCGAGACTAGCGGGAGGATTGGGGAGCTGTTTTTT
TRBJ1-2 | once | TRBV12-5 | - | CASGRERNYGYTF | TGTGCTAGTGGTCGAGAGAGAAACTATGGCTACACCTTC
TRBJ2-7 | - | TRBV6-1 | - | CASSEGRGKLEQYF | TGTGCCAGCAGTGAAGGGAGGGGGAAGCTCGAGCAGTACTTC
TRBJ2-3 | - | TRBV5-6 | - | CASTIRTITDTQYF | TGTGCCAGCACCATAAGGACAATCACAGATACGCAGTATTTT
TRBJ2-5 | - | TRBV14 | TRBD2 | CASSQVLAETQYF | TGTGCCAGCAGCCAAGTACTAGCGGAGACCCAGTACTTC
TRBJ2-7 | - | TRBV28 | - | CASRQGDYEQYF | TGTGCCTCGCGGCAGGGAGACTACGAGCAGTACTTC
TRBJ1-2 | - | TRBV6-8 | - | CASSYRPVQPTNYGYTF | TGTGCCAGCAGTTACCGTCCAGTACAGCCTACTAACTATGGCTACACCTTC
TRBJ2-2 | once | TRBV25-1 | - | CASSRGASTGELFF | TGTGCCAGCAGTAGAGGGGCTTCCACCGGGGAGCTGTTTTTT
TRBJ2-7 | - | TRBV4-2 | - | CASSQDYASGFPTPRYF | TGTGCCAGCAGCCAAGATTACGCTTCAGGTTTTCCAACCCCCCGGTACTTC
TRBJ1-5 | - | TRBV23-1 | TRBD1 | CASSQSVRGREVSQPQHF | TGCGCCAGCAGTCAATCGGTAAGGGGGCGAGAGGTGAGTCAGCCCCAGCATTTT